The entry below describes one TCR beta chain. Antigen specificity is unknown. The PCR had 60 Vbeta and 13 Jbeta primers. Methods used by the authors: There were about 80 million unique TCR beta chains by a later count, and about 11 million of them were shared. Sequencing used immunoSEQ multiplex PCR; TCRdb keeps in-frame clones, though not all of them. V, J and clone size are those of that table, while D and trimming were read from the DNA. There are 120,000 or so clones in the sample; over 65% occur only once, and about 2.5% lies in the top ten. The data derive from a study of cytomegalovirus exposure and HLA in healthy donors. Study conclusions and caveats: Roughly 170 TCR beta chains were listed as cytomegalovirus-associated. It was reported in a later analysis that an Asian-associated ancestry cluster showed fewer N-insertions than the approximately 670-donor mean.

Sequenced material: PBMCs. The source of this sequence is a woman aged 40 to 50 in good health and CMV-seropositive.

CDR3 coding DNA: TGTGCCAGCAGTACCGTGAGCTCTGGGGCCAACGTCCTGACTTTC. As protein: CASSTVSSGANVLTF. The chain carries TRBV6-5 and TRBJ2-6; D uncertain. V gave up 5 bases and J gave up 0 bases, with 8 bases separating them. Germline CDR1 reads MNHEY; CDR2 reads SVGAGI. The length of the CDR3 is 15 residues.